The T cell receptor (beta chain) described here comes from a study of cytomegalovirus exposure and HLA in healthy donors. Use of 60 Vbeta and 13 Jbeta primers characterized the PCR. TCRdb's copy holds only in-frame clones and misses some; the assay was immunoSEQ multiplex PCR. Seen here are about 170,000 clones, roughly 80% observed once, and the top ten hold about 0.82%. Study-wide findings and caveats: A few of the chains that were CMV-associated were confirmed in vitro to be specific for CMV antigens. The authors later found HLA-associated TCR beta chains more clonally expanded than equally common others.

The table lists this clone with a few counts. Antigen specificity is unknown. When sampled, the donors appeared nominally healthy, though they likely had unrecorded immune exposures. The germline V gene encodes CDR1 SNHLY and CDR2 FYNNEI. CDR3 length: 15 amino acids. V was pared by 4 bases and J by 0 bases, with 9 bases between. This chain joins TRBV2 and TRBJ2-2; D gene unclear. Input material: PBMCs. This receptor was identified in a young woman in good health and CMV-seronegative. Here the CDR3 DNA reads TGTGCCAGCAGTGTGAGCAAATCGAACACCGGGGAGCTGTTTTTT. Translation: CASSVSKSNTGELFF.